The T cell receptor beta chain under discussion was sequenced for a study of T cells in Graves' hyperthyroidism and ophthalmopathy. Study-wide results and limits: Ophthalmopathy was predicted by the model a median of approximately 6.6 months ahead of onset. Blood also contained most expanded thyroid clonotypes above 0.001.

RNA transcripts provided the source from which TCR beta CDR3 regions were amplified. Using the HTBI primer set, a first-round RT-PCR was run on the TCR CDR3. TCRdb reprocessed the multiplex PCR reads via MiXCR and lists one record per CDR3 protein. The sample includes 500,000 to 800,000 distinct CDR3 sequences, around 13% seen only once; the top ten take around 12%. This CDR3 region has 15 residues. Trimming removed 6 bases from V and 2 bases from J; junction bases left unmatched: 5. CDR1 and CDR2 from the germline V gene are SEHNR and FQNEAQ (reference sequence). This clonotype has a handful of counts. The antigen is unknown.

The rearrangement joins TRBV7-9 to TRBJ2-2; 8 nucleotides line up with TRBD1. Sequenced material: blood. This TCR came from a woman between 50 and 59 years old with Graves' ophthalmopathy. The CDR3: CASRETGGNTGELFF. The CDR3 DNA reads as TGTGCCAGCAGGGAAACAGGGGGTAACACCGGGGAGCTGTTTTTT.